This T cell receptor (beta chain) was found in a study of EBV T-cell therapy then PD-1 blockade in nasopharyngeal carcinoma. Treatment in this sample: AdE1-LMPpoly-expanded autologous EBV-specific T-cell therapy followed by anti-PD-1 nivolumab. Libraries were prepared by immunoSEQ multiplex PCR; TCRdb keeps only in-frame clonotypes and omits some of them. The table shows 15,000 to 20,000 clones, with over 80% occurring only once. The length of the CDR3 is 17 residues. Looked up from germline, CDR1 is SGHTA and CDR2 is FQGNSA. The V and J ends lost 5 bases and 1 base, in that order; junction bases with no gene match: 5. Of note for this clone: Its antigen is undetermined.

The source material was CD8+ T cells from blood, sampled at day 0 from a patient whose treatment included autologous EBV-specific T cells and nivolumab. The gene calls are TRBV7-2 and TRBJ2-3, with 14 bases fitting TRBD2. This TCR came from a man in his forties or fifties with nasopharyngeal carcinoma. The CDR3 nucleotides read TGTGCCAGCAGCCCGGGACTAGCGGGGGAGGGCACAGATACGCAGTATTTT. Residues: CASSPGLAGEGTDTQYF. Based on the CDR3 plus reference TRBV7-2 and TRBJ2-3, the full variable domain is GAGVSQSPSNKVTEKGKDVELRCDPISGHTALYWYRQSLGQGLEFLIYFQGNSAPDKSGLPSDRFSAERTGGSVSTLTIQRTQQEDSAVYLCASSPGLAGEGTDTQYFGPGTRLTVL.